This TCR beta chain came from a study of T cell changes during pregnancy in multiple sclerosis. Clones were sequenced by immunoSEQ multiplex PCR, and TCRdb holds only the in-frame ones, with some missing. This sample has 43,000 or so clones, with nearly 95% found just once. The sequence derives from a female donor with multiple sclerosis, enrolled in a pregnancy study. The specimen comprised peripheral blood, sampled in the third trimester of pregnancy.

The CDR3 DNA is TGTGCCAGCTCAGGGACAGGGAGCACAGATACGCAGTATTTT. Translation gives CASSGTGSTDTQYF. The rearrangement links TRBV18 to TRBJ2-3; the match to TRBD1 covers 9 bases. CDR1 KGHSH and CDR2 LQKENI come from the germline V gene. There are 14 residues in the CDR3. The trim removed 5 bases at V and 0 bases at J, leaving 0 bases unmatched.